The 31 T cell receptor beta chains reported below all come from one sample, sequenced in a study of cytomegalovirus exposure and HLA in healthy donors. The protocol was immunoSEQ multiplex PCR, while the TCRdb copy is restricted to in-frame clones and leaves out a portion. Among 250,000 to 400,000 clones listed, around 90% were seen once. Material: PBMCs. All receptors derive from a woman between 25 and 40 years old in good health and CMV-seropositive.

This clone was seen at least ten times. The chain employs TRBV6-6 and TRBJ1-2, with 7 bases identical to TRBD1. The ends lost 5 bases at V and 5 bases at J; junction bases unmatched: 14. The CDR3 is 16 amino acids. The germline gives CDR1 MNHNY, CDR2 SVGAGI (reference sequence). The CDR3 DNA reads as TGTGCCAGCAGTCAATCGTCTGGGGACAGTCCATATGGCTACACCTTC. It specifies CASSQSSGDSPYGYTF.

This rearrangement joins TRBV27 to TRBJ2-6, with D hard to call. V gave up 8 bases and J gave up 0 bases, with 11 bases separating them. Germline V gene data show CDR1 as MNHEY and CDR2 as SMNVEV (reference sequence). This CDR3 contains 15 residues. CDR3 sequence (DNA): TGTGCCAGCCGCGCGCGGACCTCTGGGGCCAACGTCCTGACTTTC. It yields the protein CASRARTSGANVLTF.

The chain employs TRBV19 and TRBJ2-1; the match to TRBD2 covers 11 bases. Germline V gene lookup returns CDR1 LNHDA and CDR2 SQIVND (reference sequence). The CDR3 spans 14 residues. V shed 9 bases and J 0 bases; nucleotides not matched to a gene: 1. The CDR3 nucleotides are TGTGCCAGCGGGACTAGCGGCTCCTACAATGAGCAGTTCTTC. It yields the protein CASGTSGSYNEQFF.

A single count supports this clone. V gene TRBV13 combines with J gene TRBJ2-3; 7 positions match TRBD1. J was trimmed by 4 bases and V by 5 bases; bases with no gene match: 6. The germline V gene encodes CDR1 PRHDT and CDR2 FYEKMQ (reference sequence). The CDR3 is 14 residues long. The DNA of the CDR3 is TGTGCCAGCAGCCATGACAGGGTTGCAGATACGCAGTATTTT. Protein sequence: CASSHDRVADTQYF.

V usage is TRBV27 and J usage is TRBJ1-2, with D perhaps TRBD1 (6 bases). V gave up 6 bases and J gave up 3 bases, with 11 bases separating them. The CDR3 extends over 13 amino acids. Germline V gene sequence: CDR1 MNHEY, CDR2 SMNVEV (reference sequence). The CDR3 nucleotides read TGTGCCAGCAGCACAGGGAGTGACTATGGCTACACCTTC. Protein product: CASSTGSDYGYTF.

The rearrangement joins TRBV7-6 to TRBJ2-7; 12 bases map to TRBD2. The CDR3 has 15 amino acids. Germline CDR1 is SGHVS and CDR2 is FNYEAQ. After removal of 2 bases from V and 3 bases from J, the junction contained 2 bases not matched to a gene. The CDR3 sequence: CASSLRTSGNYEQYF. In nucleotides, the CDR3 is TGTGCCAGCAGCTTAAGGACTAGCGGGAACTACGAGCAGTACTTC.

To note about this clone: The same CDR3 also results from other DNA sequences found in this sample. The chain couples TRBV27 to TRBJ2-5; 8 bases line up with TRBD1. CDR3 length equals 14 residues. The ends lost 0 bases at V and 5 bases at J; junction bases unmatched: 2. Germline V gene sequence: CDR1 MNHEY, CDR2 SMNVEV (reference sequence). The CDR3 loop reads CASSLSRGRETQYF. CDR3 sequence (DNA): TGTGCCAGCAGTTTATCCAGGGGGCGGGAGACCCAGTACTTC.

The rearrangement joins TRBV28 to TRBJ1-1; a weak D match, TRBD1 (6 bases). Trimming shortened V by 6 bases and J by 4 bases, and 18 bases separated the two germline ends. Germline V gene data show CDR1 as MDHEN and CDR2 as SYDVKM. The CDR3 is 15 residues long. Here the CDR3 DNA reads TGTGCCAGCAGCTTTAAACAGGGCCCCGGCACTGAAGCTTTCTTT. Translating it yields CASSFKQGPGTEAFF.

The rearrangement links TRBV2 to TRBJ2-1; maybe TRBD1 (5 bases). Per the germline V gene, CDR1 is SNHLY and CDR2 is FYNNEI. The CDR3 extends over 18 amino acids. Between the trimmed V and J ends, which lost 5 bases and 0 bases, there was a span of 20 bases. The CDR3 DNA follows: TGTGCCAGCAGTACCCCCCTGACAGAAACGAGCTCCTACAATGAGCAGTTCTTC. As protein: CASSTPLTETSSYNEQFF.

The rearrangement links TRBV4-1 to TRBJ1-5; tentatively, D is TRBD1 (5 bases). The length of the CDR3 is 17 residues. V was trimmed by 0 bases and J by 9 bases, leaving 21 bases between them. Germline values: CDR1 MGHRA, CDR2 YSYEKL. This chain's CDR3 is CASSQEEPGTVGWPQHF. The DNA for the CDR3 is TGCGCCAGCAGCCAAGAGGAGCCCGGGACGGTCGGATGGCCCCAGCATTTT.

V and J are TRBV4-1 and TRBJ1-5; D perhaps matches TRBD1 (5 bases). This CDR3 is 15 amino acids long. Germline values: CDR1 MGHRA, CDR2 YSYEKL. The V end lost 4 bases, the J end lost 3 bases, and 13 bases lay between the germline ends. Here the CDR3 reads CASSPSGISNQPQHF. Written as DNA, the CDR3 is TGCGCCAGCAGCCCCTCAGGGATTTCCAATCAGCCCCAGCATTTT.

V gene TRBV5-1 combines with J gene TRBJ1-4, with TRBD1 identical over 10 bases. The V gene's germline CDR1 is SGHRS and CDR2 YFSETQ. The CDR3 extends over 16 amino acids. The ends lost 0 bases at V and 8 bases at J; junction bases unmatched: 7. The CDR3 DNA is TGCGCCAGCAGCTTGGGTGACCGGGACAGGGGCGAAAAACTGTTTTTT. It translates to CASSLGDRDRGEKLFF.

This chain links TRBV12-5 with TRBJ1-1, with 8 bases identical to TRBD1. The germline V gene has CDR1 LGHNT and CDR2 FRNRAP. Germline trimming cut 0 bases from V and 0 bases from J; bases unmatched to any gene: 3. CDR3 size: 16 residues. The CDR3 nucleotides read TGTGCTAGTGGTTTGGTACAGGACAGGGTGAACACTGAAGCTTTCTTT. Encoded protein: CASGLVQDRVNTEAFF.

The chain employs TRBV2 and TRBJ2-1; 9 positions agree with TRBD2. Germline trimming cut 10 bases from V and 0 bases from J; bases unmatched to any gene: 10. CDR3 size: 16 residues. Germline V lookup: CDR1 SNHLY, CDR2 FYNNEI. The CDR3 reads CAIPRAGGTSYNEQFF. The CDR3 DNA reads TGTGCCATCCCCAGGGCGGGGGGGACCTCCTACAATGAGCAGTTCTTC.

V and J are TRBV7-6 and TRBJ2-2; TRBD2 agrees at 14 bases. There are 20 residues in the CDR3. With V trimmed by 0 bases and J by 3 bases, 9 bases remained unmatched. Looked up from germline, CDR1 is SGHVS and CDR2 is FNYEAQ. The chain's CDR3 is CASSLAAGTSGSLHTGELFF. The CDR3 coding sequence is TGTGCCAGCAGCTTAGCCGCAGGGACTAGCGGGAGCCTCCACACCGGGGAGCTGTTTTTT.

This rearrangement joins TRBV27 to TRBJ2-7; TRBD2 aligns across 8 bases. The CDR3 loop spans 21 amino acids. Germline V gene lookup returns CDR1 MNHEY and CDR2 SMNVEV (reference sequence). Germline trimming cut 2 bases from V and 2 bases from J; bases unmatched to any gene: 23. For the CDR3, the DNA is TGTGCCAGCAGTTTACGACAGTTCGGGACGGGAGGGCCGGTAGATCCCTACGAGCAGTACTTC. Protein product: CASSLRQFGTGGPVDPYEQYF.

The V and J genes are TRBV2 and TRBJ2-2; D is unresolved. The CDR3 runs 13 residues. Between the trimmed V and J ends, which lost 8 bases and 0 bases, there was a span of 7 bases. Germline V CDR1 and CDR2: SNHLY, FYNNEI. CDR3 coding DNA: TGTGCCAGCCGTTCGCCGAACACCGGGGAGCTGTTTTTT. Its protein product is CASRSPNTGELFF.

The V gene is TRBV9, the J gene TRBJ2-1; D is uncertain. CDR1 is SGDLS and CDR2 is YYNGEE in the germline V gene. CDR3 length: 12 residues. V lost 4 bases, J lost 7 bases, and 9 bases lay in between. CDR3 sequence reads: CASSLALNEQFF. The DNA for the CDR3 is TGTGCCAGCAGCCTGGCGCTTAATGAGCAGTTCTTC.

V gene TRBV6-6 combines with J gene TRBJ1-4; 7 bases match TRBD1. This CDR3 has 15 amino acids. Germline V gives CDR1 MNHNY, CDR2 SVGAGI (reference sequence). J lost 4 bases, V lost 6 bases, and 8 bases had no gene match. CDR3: CASSPPGQNNEKLFF. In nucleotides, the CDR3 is TGTGCCAGCAGCCCGCCGGGACAGAATAATGAAAAACTGTTTTTT.

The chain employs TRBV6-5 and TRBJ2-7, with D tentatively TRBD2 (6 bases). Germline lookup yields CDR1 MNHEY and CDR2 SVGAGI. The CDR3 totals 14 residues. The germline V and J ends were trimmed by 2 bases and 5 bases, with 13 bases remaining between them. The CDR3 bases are TGTGCCAGCAGTTACGCTGGGGGGTGGGACGAGCAGTACTTC. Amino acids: CASSYAGGWDEQYF.

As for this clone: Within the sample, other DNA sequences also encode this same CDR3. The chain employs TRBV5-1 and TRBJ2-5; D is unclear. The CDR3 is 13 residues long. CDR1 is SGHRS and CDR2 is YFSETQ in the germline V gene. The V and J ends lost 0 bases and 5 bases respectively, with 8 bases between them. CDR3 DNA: TGCGCCAGCAGCTTGGAAGGGCGTGAGACCCAGTACTTC. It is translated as CASSLEGRETQYF.

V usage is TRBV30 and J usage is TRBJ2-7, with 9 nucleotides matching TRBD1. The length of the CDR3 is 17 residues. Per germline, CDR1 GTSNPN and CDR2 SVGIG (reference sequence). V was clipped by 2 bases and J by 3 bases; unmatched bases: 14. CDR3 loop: CAWSPTPGQGPLYEQYF. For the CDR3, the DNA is TGTGCCTGGAGTCCTACCCCGGGACAGGGTCCTCTCTACGAGCAGTACTTC.

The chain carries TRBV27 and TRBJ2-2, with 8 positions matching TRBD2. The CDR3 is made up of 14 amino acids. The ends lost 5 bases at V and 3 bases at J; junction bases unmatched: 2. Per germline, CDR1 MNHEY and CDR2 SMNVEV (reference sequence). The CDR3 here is CASSLGGDTGELFF. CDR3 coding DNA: TGTGCCAGCAGTCTCGGGGGGGACACCGGGGAGCTGTTTTTT.

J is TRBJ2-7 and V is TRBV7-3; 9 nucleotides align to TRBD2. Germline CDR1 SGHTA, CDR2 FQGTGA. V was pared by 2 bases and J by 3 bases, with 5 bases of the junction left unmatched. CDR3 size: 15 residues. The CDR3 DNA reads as TGTGCCAGCAGCTTAGGGGCTAGCGGGGTCTACGAGCAGTACTTC. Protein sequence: CASSLGASGVYEQYF.

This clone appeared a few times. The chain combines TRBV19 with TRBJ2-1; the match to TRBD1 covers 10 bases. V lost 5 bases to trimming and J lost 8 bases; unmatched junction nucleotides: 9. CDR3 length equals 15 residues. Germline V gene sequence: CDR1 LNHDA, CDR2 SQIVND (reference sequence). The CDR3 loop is CASSDRGQGSDEQFF. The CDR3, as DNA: TGTGCCAGTAGTGACCGGGGACAGGGGTCTGATGAGCAGTTCTTC.

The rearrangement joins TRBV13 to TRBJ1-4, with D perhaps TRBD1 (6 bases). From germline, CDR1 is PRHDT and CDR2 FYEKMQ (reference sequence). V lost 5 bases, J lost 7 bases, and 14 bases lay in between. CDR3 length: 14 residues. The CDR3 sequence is CASSPNEDSEKLFF. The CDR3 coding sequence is TGTGCCAGCAGCCCCAACGAGGACAGTGAAAAACTGTTTTTT.

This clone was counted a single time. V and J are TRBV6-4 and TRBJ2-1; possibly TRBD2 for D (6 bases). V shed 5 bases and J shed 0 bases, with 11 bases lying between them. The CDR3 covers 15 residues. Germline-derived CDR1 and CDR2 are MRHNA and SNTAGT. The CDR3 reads CASSFDGSSYNEQFF. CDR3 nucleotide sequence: TGTGCCAGCAGTTTTGACGGGAGCTCCTACAATGAGCAGTTCTTC.

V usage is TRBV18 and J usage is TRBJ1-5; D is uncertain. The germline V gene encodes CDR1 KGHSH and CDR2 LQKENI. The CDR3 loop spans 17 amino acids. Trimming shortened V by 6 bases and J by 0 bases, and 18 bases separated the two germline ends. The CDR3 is CASSPGNDPYSNQPQHF. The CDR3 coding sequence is TGTGCCAGCTCGCCCGGGAACGACCCTTATAGCAATCAGCCCCAGCATTTT.

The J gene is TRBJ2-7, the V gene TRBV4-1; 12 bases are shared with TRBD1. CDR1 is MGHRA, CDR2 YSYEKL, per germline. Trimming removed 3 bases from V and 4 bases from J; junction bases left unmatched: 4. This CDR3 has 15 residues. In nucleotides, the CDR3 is TGCGCCAGCAGCCAGGGGGGACAGGGGGCTTACGAGCAGTACTTC. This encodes CASSQGGQGAYEQYF.

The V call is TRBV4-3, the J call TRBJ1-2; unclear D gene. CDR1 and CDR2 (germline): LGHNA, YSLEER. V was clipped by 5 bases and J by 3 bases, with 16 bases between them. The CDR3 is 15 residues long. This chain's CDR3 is CASSFSSQDYYGYTF. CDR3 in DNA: TGCGCCAGCAGCTTCTCGTCCCAAGACTACTATGGCTACACCTTC.

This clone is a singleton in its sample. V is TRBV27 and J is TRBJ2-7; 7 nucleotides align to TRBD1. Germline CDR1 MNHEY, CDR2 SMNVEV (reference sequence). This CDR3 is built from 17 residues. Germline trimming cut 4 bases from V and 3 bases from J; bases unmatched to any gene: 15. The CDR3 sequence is CASSSSWTGLKGYEQYF. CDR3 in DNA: TGTGCCAGCAGTTCGTCGTGGACAGGTCTAAAAGGCTACGAGCAGTACTTC.